The 8 T cell receptor beta chains reported below all come from one sample, sequenced in a study of T cell responses to AZD1222 COVID-19 vaccine. Method: immunoSEQ multiplex PCR; TCRdb's copy keeps in-frame clones and lacks some. Here the sample spans tens of thousands of clones, about 90% being singletons. Sample: peripheral blood, taken on day 0 of AZD1222 vaccination. These receptors were taken from an adult in good health.

The CDR3 region is CASSYGQRASPGYTF. The DNA for the CDR3 is TGTGCCAGCAGCTATGGACAACGGGCATCTCCGGGCTACACCTTC. This chain uses TRBV11-3 with TRBJ1-2, with a weak D call TRBD1 (5 bases). V was cut by 4 bases and J by 8 bases, with 20 bases left in between. Germline V gene sequence: CDR1 SGHNT, CDR2 YENEEA. The CDR3 runs 15 residues.

The DNA of the CDR3 is TGTGCCACCAGCAGTTATGGGGCCGGGGAGCTGTTTTTT. Its protein product is CATSSYGAGELFF. The chain carries TRBV15 and TRBJ2-2; D not resolved. This CDR3 spans 13 amino acids. Germline CDR1 is LNHNV and CDR2 is YYDKDF (reference sequence). Deletions cut 3 bases from V and 6 bases from J, with 8 bases between. The whole variable domain, remainder taken from reference TRBV15 and TRBJ2-2, is DAMVIQNPRYQVTQFGKPVTLSCSQTLNHNVMYWYQQKSSQAPKLLFHYYDKDFNNEADTPDNFQSRRPNTSFCFLDIRSPGLGDTAMYLCATSSYGAGELFFGEGSRLTVL.

V gene TRBV2 combines with J gene TRBJ1-1; tentative D call: TRBD1 (6 bases). CDR3 size: 13 residues. The V gene lost 4 bases and the J gene lost 5 bases, with 11 bases spanning the gap. CDR1 SNHLY and CDR2 FYNNEI come from the germline V gene. The CDR3 coding sequence is TGTGCCAGCAGTGGACAGGAAGGAACTGAAGCTTTCTTT. Translation: CASSGQEGTEAFF.

The rearrangement uses TRBV27 and TRBJ1-5; no firm D call. CDR1 and CDR2 (germline): MNHEY, SMNVEV (reference sequence). V lost 4 bases and J 3 bases, leaving 10 bases between the germline ends. This CDR3 is 14 amino acids long. CDR3 DNA: TGTGCCAGCAGTTCTCGGCGCCCCAATCAGCCCCAGCATTTT. Residues: CASSSRRPNQPQHF.

The chain employs TRBV29-1 and TRBJ2-7, with 12 bases that match TRBD1. Germline V CDR1 and CDR2: SQVTM, ANQGSEA. With 6 bases clipped from V and 7 bases from J, the junction kept 10 bases outside the gene matches. The CDR3 consists of 14 residues. The CDR3 protein is CSVKPGTGGWEQYF. CDR3 DNA sequence: TGCAGCGTGAAGCCCGGGACAGGGGGCTGGGAGCAGTACTTC.

V and J are TRBV6-6 and TRBJ2-2; unclear D gene. Germline V CDR1 and CDR2: MNHNY, SVGAGI (reference sequence). The CDR3 totals 16 residues. V shed 6 bases and J shed 1 base, with 15 bases lying between them. The CDR3 here is CASSPPLRQNTGELFF. DNA for the CDR3: TGTGCCAGCAGCCCCCCGTTGAGACAGAACACCGGGGAGCTGTTTTTT.

The genes are TRBV6-5 and TRBJ1-1, with TRBD1 matching 7 bases. Germline loops: CDR1 MNHEY, CDR2 SVGAGI. Trimming cost V 7 bases and J 1 base; bases outside gene matches: 6. CDR3 length equals 14 residues. The CDR3 bases are TGTGCCAGCATGGGTAACAGGGGGAACACTGAAGCTTTCTTT. Protein: CASMGNRGNTEAFF.

The rearrangement joins TRBV6-6 to TRBJ2-3, with 7 bases identical to TRBD2. CDR3 size: 14 residues. Germline CDR1 MNHNY, CDR2 SVGAGI (reference sequence). After removal of 9 bases from V and 3 bases from J, the junction contained 9 bases not matched to a gene. In DNA form, the CDR3 reads TGTGCCAGTGCACTAGCGACTGGGACAGATACGCAGTATTTT. Protein product: CASALATGTDTQYF.